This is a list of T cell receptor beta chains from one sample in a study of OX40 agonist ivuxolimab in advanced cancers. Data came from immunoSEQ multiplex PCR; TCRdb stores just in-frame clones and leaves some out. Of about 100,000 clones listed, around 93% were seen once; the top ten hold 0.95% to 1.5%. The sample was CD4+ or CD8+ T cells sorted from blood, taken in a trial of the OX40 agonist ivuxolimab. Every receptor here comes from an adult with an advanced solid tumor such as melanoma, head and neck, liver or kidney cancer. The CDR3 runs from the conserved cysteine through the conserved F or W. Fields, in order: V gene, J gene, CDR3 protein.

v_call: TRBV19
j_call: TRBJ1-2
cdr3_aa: CASSLSRYYGYTF

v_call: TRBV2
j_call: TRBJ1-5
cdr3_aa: CASSGGLSNQPQHF

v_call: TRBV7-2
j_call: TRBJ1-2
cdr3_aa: CASSPDRGYGYTF

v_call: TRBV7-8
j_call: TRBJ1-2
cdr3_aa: CASSLGPGYLYGYTF

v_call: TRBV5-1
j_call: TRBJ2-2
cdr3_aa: CASSTLPGANTGELFF

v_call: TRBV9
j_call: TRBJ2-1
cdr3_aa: CASSVEGLAANEQFF

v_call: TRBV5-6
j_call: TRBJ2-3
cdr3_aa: CASSPGTSAPGRTDTQYF

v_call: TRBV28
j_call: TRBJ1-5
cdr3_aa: CASRGTYSNQPQHF

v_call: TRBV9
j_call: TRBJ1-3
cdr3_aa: CASSVVDSGNTIYF

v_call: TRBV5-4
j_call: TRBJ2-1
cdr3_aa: CASRSGYNEQFF

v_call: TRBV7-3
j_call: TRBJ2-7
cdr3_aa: CASSLIDSYEQYF

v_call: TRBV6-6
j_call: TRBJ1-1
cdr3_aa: CASRERDRRYTEAFF

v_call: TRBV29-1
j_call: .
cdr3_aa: CSVFTGSNYEQYF

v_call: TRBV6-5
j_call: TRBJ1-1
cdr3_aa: CASSRSTGNTEAFF

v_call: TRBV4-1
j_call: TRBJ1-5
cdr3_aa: CASSQDGGLGNQPQHF

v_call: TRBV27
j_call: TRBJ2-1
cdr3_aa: CASSLTGTSSYNEQFF

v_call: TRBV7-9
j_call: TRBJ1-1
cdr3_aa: CASSWTGVVGTEAFF

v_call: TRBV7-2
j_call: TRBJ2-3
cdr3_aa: CASSFAHSADTQYF

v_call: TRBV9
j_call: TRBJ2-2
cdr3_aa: CASSVVAGSTGELFF

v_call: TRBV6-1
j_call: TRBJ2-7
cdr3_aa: CATLNLKREPYEQYF

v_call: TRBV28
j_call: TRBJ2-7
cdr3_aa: CASSLSRGGHILYEQYF

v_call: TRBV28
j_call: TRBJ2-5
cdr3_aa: CASSRVVAGGETQYF

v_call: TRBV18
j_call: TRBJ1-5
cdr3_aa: CASSTGQGANQPQHF

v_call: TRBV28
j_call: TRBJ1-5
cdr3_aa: CASSLPFLSGSYSNQPQHF

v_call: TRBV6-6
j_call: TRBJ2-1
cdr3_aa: CASTKRTSPYNEQFF

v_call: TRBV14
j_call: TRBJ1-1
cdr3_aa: CASSQVGGGEAFF

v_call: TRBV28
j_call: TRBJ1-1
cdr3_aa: CASSLVRAGGTEAFF

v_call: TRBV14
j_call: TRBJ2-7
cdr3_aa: CASSQGDRGPYEQYF

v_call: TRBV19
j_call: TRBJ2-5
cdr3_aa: CASSTGVLSETQYF

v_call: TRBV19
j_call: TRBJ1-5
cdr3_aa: CASSAFNSNQPQHF

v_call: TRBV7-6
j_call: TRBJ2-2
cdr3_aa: CASSSWTGGTGELFF

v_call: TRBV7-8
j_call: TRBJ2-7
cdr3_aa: CASSLALTGRIKIRTGAYEQYF

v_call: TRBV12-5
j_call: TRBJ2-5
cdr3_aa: CASGPPTQETQYF

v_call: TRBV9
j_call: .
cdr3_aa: CASSVTGGPYYEQYF

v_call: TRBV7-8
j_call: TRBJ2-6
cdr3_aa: CASSLAGVSGANVLTF

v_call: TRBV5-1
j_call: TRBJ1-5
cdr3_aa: CASSLTGDSNQPQHF

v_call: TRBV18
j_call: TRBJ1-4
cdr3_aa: CASSPSVGGKIEKLFF

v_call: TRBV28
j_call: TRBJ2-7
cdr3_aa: CASSGTSTYEQYF

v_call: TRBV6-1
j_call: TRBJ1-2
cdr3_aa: CASSEPGGYGYTF

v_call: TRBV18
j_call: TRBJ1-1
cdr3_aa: CASSPVQGVEAFF

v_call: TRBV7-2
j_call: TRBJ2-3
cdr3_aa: CASSLATSGAAIYTQYF

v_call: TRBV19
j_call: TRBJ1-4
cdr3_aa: CASSIGEPAEKLFF

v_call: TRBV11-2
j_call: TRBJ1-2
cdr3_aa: CASSERSQGPYGYTF

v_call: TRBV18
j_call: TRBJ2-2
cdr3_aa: CASSRSGQGPPGTGELFF

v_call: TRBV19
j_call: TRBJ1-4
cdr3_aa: CASSILTAEGEKLFF

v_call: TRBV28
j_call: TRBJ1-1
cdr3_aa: CASSLHGQGGTEAFF

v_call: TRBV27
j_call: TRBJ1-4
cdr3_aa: CASSLWTKGEKLFF

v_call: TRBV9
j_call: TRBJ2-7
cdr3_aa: CASSKEGQGPNSYEQYF

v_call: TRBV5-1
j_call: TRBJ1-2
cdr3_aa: CASSLVAGNDGYTF

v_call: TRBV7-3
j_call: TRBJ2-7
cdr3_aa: CASSLVAGVREQYF

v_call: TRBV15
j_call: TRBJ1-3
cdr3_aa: CATSRDPSSGNTIYF